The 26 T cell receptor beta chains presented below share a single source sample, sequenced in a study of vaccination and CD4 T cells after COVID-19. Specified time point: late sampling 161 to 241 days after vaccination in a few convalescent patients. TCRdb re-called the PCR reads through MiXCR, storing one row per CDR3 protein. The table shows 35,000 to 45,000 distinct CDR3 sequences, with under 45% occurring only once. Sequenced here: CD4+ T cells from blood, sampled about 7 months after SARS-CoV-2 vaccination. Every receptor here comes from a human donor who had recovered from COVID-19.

The CDR3 sequence: CSARVLGQGEDTQYF. CDR3 DNA: TGCAGTGCTAGAGTTCTAGGGCAGGGGGAAGATACGCAGTATTTT. The V gene is TRBV20-1, the J gene TRBJ2-3; 7 positions agree with TRBD1. After removal of 1 base from V and 5 bases from J, the junction contained 9 bases not matched to a gene. Germline V gene sequence: CDR1 DFQATT, CDR2 SNEGSKA (reference sequence). The CDR3 runs to 15 residues.

CDR3 DNA: TGCAGTGCTAGAGGGGGACTAGCGGGAACCTACGAGCAGTACTTC. Amino acid sequence: CSARGGLAGTYEQYF. The genes are TRBV20-1 and TRBJ2-7, with 13 bases lining up with TRBD2. Germline V gene lookup returns CDR1 DFQATT and CDR2 SNEGSKA (reference sequence). V gave up 1 base and J gave up 2 bases; unmatched junction bases: 2. The CDR3 runs to 15 residues.

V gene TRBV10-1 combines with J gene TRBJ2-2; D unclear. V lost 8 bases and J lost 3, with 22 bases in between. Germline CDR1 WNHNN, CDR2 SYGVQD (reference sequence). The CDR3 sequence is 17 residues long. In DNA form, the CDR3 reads TGCGCCAGCCGCCCAGGCAACCACGATCGTGACACCGGGGAGCTGTTTTTT. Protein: CASRPGNHDRDTGELFF.

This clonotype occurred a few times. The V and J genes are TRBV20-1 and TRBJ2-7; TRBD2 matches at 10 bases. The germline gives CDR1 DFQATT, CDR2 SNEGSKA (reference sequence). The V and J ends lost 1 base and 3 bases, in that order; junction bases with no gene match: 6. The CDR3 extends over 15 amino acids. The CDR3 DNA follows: TGCAGTGCTAGAGGCCTAGCGGGAGATGGCTACGAGCAGTACTTC. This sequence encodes CSARGLAGDGYEQYF.

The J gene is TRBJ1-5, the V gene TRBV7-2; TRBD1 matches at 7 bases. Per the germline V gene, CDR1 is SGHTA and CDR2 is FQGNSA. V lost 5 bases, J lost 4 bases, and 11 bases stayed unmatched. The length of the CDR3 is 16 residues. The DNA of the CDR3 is TGTGCCAGCAGCACCCGGCGGACAGGACCAAATCAGCCCCAGCATTTT. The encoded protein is CASSTRRTGPNQPQHF.

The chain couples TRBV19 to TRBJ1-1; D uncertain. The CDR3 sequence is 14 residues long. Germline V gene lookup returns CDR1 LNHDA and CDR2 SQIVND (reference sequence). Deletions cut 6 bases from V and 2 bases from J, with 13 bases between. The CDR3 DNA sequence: TGTGCCAGTAGCCTGGACCGGACCAACACTGAAGCTTTCTTT. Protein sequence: CASSLDRTNTEAFF.

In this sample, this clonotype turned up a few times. The CDR3 region has the DNA TGCAGTGCTACCACTCCGGGGAGAAGTAACTATGGCTACACCTTC. Translating gives CSATTPGRSNYGYTF. This chain joins TRBV20-1 and TRBJ1-2; D ambiguous. The CDR3 is 15 residues long. CDR1 is DFQATT, CDR2 SNEGSKA, per germline (reference sequence). V lost 4 bases to trimming and J lost 1 base, with 16 bases between them.

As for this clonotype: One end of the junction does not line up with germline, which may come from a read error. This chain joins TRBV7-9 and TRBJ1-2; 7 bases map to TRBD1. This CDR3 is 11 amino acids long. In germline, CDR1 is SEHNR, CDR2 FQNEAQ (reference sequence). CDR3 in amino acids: CASRLGTAFSF. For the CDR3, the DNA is TGTGCCAGCAGGTTGGGGACAGCCTTTTCCTTC.

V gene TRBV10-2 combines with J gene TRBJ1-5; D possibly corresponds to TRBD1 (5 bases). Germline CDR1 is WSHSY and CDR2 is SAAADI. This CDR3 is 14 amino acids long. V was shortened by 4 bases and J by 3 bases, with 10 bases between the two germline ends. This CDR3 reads CASSVRQFNQPQHF. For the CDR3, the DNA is TGCGCCAGCAGTGTTAGACAGTTCAATCAGCCCCAGCATTTT.

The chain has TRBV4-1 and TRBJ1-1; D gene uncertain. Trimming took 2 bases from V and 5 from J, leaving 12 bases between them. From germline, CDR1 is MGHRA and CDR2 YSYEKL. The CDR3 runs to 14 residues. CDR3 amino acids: CASSQPGKSTEAFF. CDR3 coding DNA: TGCGCCAGCAGCCAACCGGGGAAAAGTACTGAAGCTTTCTTT.

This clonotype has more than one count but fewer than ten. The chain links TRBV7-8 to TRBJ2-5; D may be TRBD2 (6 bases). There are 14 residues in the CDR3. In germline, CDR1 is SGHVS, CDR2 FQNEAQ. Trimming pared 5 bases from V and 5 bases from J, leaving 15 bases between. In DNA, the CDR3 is TGTGCCAGCAGCCCAATGGAGGGTGGGGAGACCCAGTACTTC. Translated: CASSPMEGGETQYF. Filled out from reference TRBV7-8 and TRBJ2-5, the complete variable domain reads GAGVSQSPRYKVAKRGQDVALRCDPISGHVSLFWYQQALGQGPEFLTYFQNEAQLDKSGLPSDRFFAERPEGSVSTLKIQRTQQEDSAVYLCASSPMEGGETQYFGPGTRLLVL.

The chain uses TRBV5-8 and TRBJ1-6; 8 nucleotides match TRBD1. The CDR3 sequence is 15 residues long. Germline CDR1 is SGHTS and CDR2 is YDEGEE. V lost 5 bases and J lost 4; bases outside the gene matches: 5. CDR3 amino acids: CASSRGQGYNSPLHF. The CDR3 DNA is TGTGCCAGCAGTCGCGGACAGGGTTATAATTCACCCCTCCACTTT.

The CDR3 nucleotides are TGCGCCAGCAGCTTGGTTAACACAATCGATGAGCAGTTCTTC. Encoded protein: CASSLVNTIDEQFF. The gene calls are TRBV5-1 and TRBJ2-1; D is undetermined. Germline V lookup: CDR1 SGHRS, CDR2 YFSETQ. The CDR3 length is 14 residues. V lost 0 bases, J lost 8 bases, and 12 bases lay in between. The full variable domain, in which reference TRBV5-1 and TRBJ2-1 provide the parts outside the CDR3, is KAGVTQTPRYLIKTRGQQVTLSCSPISGHRSVSWYQQTPGQGLQFLFEYFSETQRNKGNFPGRFSGRQFSNSRSEMNVSTLELGDSALYLCASSLVNTIDEQFFGPGTRLTVL.

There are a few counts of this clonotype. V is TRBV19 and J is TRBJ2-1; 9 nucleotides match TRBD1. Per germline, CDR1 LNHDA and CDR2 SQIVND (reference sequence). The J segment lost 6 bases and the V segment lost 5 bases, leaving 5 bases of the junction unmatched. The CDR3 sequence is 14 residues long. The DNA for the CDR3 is TGTGCCAGTAGTTATTGGACAGGGGTCAATGAGCAGTTCTTC. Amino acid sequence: CASSYWTGVNEQFF.

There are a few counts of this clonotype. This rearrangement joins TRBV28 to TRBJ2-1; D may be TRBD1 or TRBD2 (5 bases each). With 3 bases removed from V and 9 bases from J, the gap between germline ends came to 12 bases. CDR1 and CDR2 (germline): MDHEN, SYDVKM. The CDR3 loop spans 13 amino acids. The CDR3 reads CASSFGTWGEQFF. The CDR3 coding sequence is TGTGCCAGCAGTTTCGGGACGTGGGGTGAGCAGTTCTTC.

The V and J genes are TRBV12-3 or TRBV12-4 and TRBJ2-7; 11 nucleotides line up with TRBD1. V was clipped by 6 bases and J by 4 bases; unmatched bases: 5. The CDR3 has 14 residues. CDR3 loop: CASRRDRGDYEQYF. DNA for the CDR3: TGTGCCAGCAGGAGGGACAGGGGGGATTACGAGCAGTACTTC.

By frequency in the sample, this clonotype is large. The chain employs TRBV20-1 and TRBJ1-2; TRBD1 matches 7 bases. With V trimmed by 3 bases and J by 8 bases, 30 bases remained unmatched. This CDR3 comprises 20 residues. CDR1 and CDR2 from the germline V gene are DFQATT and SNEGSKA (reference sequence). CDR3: CSASYPPKPETGMNTDGYTF. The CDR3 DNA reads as TGCAGTGCTAGTTACCCCCCGAAGCCAGAGACAGGGATGAATACGGACGGCTACACCTTC.

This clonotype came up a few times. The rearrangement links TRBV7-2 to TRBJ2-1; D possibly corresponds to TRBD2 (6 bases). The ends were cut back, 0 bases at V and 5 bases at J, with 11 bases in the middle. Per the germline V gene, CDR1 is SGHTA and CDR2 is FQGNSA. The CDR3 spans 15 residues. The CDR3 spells CASSLAGSGDNEQFF. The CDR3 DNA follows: TGTGCCAGCAGCTTAGCGGGTAGCGGAGACAATGAGCAGTTCTTC.

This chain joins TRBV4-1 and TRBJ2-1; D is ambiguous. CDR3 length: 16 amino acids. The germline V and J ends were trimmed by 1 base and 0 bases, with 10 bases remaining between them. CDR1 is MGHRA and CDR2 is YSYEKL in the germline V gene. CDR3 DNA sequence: TGCGCCAGCAGCCAAGCGCCAGTCCGCTCCTACAATGAGCAGTTCTTC. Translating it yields CASSQAPVRSYNEQFF.

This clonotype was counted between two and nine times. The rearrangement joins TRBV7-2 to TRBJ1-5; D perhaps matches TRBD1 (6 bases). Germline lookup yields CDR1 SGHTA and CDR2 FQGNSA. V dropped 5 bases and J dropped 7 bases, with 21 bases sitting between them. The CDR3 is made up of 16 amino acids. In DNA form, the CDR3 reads TGTGCCAGCAGCACAAGGGGGGGGCGGTCTGGACAGCCCCAGCATTTT. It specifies CASSTRGGRSGQPQHF.

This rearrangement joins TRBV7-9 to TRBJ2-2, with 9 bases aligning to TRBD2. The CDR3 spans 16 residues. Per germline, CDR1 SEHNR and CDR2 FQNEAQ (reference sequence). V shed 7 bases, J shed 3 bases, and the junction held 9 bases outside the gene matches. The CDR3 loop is CASNNLAGIDTGELFF. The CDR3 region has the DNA TGTGCCAGCAACAATCTAGCGGGAATAGACACCGGGGAGCTGTTTTTT. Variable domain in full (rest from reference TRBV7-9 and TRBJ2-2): DTGVSQNPRHKITKRGQNVTFRCDPISEHNRLYWYRQTLGQGPEFLTYFQNEAQLEKSRLLSDRFSAERPKGSFSTLEIQRTEQGDSAMYLCASNNLAGIDTGELFFGEGSRLTVL.

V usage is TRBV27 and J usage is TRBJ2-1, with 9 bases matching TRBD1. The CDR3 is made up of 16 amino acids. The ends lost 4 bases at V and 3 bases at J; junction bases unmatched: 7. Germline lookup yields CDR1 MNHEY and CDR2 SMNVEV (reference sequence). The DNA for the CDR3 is TGTGCCAGCAGTTCACCGGGACAGGGATACTACAATGAGCAGTTCTTC. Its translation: CASSSPGQGYYNEQFF.

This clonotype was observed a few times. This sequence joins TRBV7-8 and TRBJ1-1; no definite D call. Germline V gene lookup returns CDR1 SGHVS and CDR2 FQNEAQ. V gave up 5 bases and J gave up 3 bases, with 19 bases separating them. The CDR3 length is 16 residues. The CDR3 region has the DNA TGTGCCAGCAGCACTGGGAGCTATGGTCGGGACACTGAAGCTTTCTTT. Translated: CASSTGSYGRDTEAFF. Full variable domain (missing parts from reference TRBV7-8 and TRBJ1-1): GAGVSQSPRYKVAKRGQDVALRCDPISGHVSLFWYQQALGQGPEFLTYFQNEAQLDKSGLPSDRFFAERPEGSVSTLKIQRTQQEDSAVYLCASSTGSYGRDTEAFFGQGTRLTVV.

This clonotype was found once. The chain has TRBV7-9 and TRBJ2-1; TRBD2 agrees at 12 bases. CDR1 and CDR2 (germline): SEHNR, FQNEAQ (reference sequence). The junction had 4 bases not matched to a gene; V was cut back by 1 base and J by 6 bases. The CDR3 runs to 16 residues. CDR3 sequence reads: CASSLGTSGVGNEQFF. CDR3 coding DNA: TGTGCCAGCAGCTTAGGGACTAGCGGGGTCGGCAATGAGCAGTTCTTC.

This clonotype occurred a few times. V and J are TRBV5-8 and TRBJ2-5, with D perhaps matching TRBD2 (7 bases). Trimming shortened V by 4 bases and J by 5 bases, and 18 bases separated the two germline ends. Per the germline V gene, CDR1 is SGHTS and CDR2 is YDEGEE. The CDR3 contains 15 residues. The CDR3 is CASSPGPGGAETQYF. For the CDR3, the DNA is TGTGCCAGCAGCCCAGGGCCGGGGGGCGCGGAGACCCAGTACTTC.

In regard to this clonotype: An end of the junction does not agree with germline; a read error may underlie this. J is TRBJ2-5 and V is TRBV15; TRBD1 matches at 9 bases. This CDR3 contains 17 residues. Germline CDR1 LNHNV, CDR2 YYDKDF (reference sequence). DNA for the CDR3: TGTGCCACCAGCAGAGGTCGTACAGGGGGCCCCGAAGAGACCCAGTGCTTC. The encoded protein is CATSRGRTGGPEETQCF. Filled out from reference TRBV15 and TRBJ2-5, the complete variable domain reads DAMVIQNPRYQVTQFGKPVTLSCSQTLNHNVMYWYQQKSSQAPKLLFHYYDKDFNNEADTPDNFQSRRPNTSFCFLDIRSPGLGDTAMYLCATSRGRTGGPEETQCFGPGTRLLVL.